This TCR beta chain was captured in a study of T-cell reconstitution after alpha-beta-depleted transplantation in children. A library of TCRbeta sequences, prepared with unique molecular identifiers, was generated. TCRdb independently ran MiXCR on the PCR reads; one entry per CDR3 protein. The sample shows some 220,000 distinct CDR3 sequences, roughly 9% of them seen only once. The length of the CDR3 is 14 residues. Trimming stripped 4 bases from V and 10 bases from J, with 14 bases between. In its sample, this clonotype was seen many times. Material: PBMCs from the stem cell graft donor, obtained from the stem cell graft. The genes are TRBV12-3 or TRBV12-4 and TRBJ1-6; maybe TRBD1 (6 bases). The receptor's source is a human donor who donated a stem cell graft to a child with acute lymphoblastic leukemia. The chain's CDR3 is CASSSRGSESPLHF. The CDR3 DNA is TGTGCCAGCAGTTCCAGGGGCTCCGAGTCACCCCTCCACTTT.